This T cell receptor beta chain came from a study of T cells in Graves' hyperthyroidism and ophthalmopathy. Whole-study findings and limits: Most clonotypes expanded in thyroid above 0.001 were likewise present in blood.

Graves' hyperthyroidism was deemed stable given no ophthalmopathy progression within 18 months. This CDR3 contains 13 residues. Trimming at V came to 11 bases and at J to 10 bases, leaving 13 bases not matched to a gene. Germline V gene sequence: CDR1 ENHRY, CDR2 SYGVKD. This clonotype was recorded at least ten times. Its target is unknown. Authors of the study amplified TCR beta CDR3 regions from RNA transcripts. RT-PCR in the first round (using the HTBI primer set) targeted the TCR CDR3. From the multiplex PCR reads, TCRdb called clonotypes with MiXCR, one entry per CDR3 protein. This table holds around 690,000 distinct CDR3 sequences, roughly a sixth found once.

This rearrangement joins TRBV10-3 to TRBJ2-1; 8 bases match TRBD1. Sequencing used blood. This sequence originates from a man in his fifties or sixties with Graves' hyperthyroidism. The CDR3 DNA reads TGTGCCTCAAAAGGACAGGGTAAAAACGAGCAGTTCTTC. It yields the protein CASKGQGKNEQFF.